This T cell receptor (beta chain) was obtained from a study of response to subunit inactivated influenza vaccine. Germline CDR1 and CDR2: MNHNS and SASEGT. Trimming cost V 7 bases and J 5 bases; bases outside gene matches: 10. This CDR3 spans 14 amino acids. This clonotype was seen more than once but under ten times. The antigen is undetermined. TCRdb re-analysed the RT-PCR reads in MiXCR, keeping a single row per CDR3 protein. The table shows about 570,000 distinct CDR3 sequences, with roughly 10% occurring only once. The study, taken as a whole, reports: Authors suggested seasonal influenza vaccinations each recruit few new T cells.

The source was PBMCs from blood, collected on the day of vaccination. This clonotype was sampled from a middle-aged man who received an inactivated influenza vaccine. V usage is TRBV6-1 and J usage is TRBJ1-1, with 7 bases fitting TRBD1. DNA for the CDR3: TGTGCCAGCACGGTCAGGGGGGAACGGACTGAAGCTTTCTTT. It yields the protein CASTVRGERTEAFF.